This passage covers 29 T cell receptor beta chains from one sample sequenced in a study of T cell clonality in common variable immunodeficiency. Study-wide findings and caveats: In common variable immunodeficiency, TCR beta chains reportedly carried fewer deletions and N-nucleotide insertions.

Profiled with immunoSEQ multiplex PCR; TCRdb holds only in-frame clones, not every one. The table records tens of thousands of clones without singletons, the ten largest covering 4%. These receptors lack a known antigen. Material for sequencing was peripheral blood mononuclear cells. The receptors derive from a human donor with common variable immunodeficiency.

Concerning this clone: The DNA ends 3 residues before the CDR3 does, and the rest of the CDR3 is filled in from the germline J gene. This sequence joins TRBV30 and TRBJ2-3; D is possibly TRBD2 (5 bases). The CDR3 consists of 12 residues. From germline, CDR1 is GTSNPN and CDR2 SVGIG (reference sequence). V gave up 5 bases and J gave up 2 bases, with 8 bases separating them. CDR3 region: CAWGLDTDTQYF. Incomplete CDR3 DNA: TGTGCCTGGGGACTTGACACAGATACG.

This clone was recorded many times. The CDR3 extends 3 residues past the end of the read, so its final part is completed from the germline J gene. The chain uses TRBV5-1 and TRBJ2-2; D ambiguous. Trimming left V 0 bases short and J 3 bases short, with 6 bases between. CDR1 SGHRS and CDR2 YFSETQ come from the germline V gene. The CDR3 contains 14 residues. CDR3 DNA (partial): TGCGCCAGCAGCTTGGTTAGCTACACCGGGGAG. Its translation is CASSLVSYTGE. The CDR3 reads in full as CASSLVSYTGELFF.

The DNA read from the CDR3 is TGTGCCAGCAGTGCGCGTCTGATCCAAGAGACC. Translating gives CASSARLIQET. The whole CDR3 is CASSARLIQETQYF. V usage is TRBV2 and J usage is TRBJ2-5; D uncertain. The sequence runs out 3 residues before the end of the CDR3; the remainder is reconstructed from the germline J gene. V was trimmed by 4 bases and J by 1 base, leaving 10 bases between them. This CDR3 has 14 amino acids. Germline CDR1 reads SNHLY; CDR2 reads FYNNEI.

This clone appeared a few times. The CDR3 goes on 3 residues after the read ends, and that part is filled in from the germline J gene. The rearrangement joins TRBV30 to TRBJ2-1, with 12 bases fitting TRBD2. The ends lost 8 bases at V and 9 bases at J; junction bases unmatched: 11. Germline CDR1 and CDR2: GTSNPN and SVGIG (reference sequence). This CDR3 contains 14 residues. The covered CDR3 bases are TGTGCCGGGTTGACTAGCGGGAGTTTTCCTGAG. This translates into CAGLTSGSFPE. From start to end, the CDR3 is CAGLTSGSFPEQFF.

In the case of this clone: The observed sequence ends 3 residues before the CDR3 terminus, with the missing tail filled in from the germline J gene. The chain uses TRBV5-1 and TRBJ2-7, with D perhaps TRBD2 (5 bases). The CDR3 length is 14 residues. Trimming took off 2 bases at V and 3 bases at J, with 12 bases between the two ends. The germline V gene has CDR1 SGHRS and CDR2 YFSETQ. The sequenced CDR3 bases are TGCGCCAGCAGCTTAGCGGAATCGGACTACGAG. Translation gives CASSLAESDYE. The whole CDR3 protein is CASSLAESDYEQYF.

Ten or more counts support this clone. Coverage ceases 3 residues before the CDR3 finishes, and the germline J gene fills in the end. The chain combines TRBV7-2 with TRBJ2-5; D is unclear. Trimming shortened V by 1 base and J by 2 bases, and 8 bases separated the two germline ends. The CDR3 runs 14 residues. Germline loops: CDR1 SGHTA, CDR2 FQGNSA. CDR3 sequence: CASSLGSGQETQYF. The sequenced part of the CDR3 DNA is TGTGCCAGCAGCTTAGGGTCCGGGCAAGAGACC.

With respect to this clone: The read finishes 3 residues shy of the CDR3 end, and the germline J gene is used to complete it. This chain joins TRBV5-1 and TRBJ2-2, with 11 bases identical to TRBD2. After removal of 0 bases from V and 5 bases from J, the junction contained 6 bases not matched to a gene. The CDR3 spans 17 residues. The germline CDR1 and CDR2 sequences are SGHRS and YFSETQ. CDR3 bases read: TGCGCCAGCAGCTTGGCACTAGCGGGAGAGAATACCGGGGAG. As protein: CASSLALAGENTGE. The full CDR3 protein is CASSLALAGENTGELFF. The whole variable domain, filled in from reference TRBV5-1 and TRBJ2-2, reads KAGVTQTPRYLIKTRGQQVTLSCSPISGHRSVSWYQQTPGQGLQFLFEYFSETQRNKGNFPGRFSGRQFSNSRSEMNVSTLELGDSALYLCASSLALAGENTGELFFGEGSRLTVL.

This clone turned up a few times. The read gets to within 3 residues of the CDR3 end, and the germline J gene fills in the rest. The V gene is TRBV19, the J gene TRBJ2-2, with D possibly being TRBD2 (5 bases). Germline loops: CDR1 LNHDA, CDR2 SQIVND (reference sequence). V shed 9 bases and J shed 2 bases, with 13 bases lying between them. The CDR3 sequence is 14 residues long. CDR3 sequence: CASRSAGNTGELFF. The covered CDR3 bases are TGTGCCAGCAGGTCCGCGGGTAACACCGGGGAG.

Many counts were recorded for this clone. Read data end 3 residues before the CDR3 end; the end is taken from the germline J gene. J is TRBJ1-4 and V is TRBV20-1, with a weak D call TRBD1 (5 bases). With 3 bases removed from V and 3 bases from J, the gap between germline ends came to 8 bases. CDR1 is DFQATT and CDR2 is SNEGSKA in the germline V gene (reference sequence). This CDR3 is built from 13 residues. The CDR3 sequence is CSASRGANEKLFF. Partial CDR3 DNA: TGCAGTGCTAGCCGGGGGGCTAATGAAAAA.

This clone occurred many times. The CDR3 end is not reached by the read, which stops 3 residues before it; the germline J gene fills it in. The gene calls are TRBV20-1 and TRBJ2-7; 10 nucleotides line up with TRBD2. Germline V CDR1 and CDR2: DFQATT, SNEGSKA (reference sequence). Trimming took 0 bases from V and 3 from J; bases not matched to a gene: 8. The length of the CDR3 is 16 residues. The sequenced part of the CDR3 DNA is TGCAGTGCTAGAGATTCGAGCGGGAGGGCCTTCTACGAG. The encoded protein is CSARDSSGRAFYE. The CDR3 in full is CSARDSSGRAFYEQYF.

Only a few counts were recorded for this clone. The CDR3 end lies 3 residues beyond the end of the read and is filled in from the germline J gene. The rearrangement joins TRBV19 to TRBJ1-6; D possibly corresponds to TRBD1 (6 bases). Germline-derived CDR1 and CDR2 are LNHDA and SQIVND (reference sequence). Trimming stripped 6 bases from V and 7 bases from J, with 16 bases between. CDR3 size: 15 residues. The CDR3 loop is CASRSPGGGNSPLHF. CDR3 DNA, as far as it was read: TGTGCCAGTAGGAGTCCGGGGGGCGGCAATTCACCC.

The sequenced part of the CDR3 DNA is TGTGCCAGCAGCCCAATGGGGATAGGGGTAGAGACC. Translated, it gives CASSPMGIGVET. In full, the CDR3 reads CASSPMGIGVETQYF. The chain recombines TRBV7-9 with TRBJ2-5; TRBD1 might be the D (5 bases). The read terminates 3 residues before the CDR3 end, so the remaining end is supplied by the germline J gene. The germline V and J ends were trimmed by 5 bases and 4 bases, with 17 bases remaining between them. Germline CDR1 SEHNR, CDR2 FQNEAQ (reference sequence). The CDR3 has 15 amino acids.

This clone was seen more than once but under ten times. Coverage ceases 3 residues before the CDR3 finishes, and the germline J gene fills in the end. V usage is TRBV19 and J usage is TRBJ1-2; maybe TRBD1 (5 bases). This CDR3 is built from 16 residues. CDR1 is LNHDA, CDR2 SQIVND, per germline (reference sequence). The sequenced part of the CDR3 DNA is TGTGCCAGTAGTTCCCCTTCGGCCGGGGGAGGTGGCGGC. Amino acids: CASSSPSAGGGGG. The CDR3, in full, reads CASSSPSAGGGGGYTF.

This clone was observed a few times. The CDR3 end lies 3 residues beyond the end of the read and is filled in from the germline J gene. This rearrangement joins TRBV19 to TRBJ1-5; perhaps TRBD1 as D (5 bases). The CDR3 is 13 residues long. Germline V CDR1 and CDR2: LNHDA, SQIVND (reference sequence). With 7 bases removed from V and 3 bases from J, the gap between germline ends came to 10 bases. The CDR3 reads CASMSGFNQPQHF. The DNA read from the CDR3 is TGTGCCAGTATGTCAGGGTTCAATCAGCCC.

To note about this clone: From the germline J gene comes the end of the CDR3, since the read stops 3 residues before it. This chain joins TRBV19 and TRBJ2-2, with a weak D call TRBD1 (6 bases). The V and J ends lost 6 bases and 4 bases respectively, with 9 bases between them. CDR1 is LNHDA and CDR2 is SQIVND in the germline V gene (reference sequence). This CDR3 is 13 amino acids long. CDR3 DNA, as far as it was read: TGTGCCAGTAGGACAGGCAGCACCGGGGAG. This encodes CASRTGSTGE. The entire CDR3 is CASRTGSTGELFF.

There are many counts of this clone. The CDR3 end lies 3 residues beyond the end of the read and is filled in from the germline J gene. J is TRBJ2-6 and V is TRBV18, with 9 bases matching TRBD1. The length of the CDR3 is 19 residues. Per the germline V gene, CDR1 is KGHSH and CDR2 is LQKENI. Trimming cost V 3 bases and J 4 bases; bases outside gene matches: 13. CDR3 in amino acids: CASSPRTGATWAGANVLTF. CDR3 DNA, as far as it was read: TGTGCCAGCTCACCTCGGACAGGGGCGACCTGGGCCGGGGCCAACGTC.

In its sample, this clone was seen a few times. The read falls 3 residues short of the CDR3 end, and the missing part is taken from the germline J gene. This chain joins TRBV19 and TRBJ1-1; D remains ambiguous. V was cut by 6 bases and J by 1 base, with 15 bases left in between. The CDR3 spans 15 residues. Germline V gene lookup returns CDR1 LNHDA and CDR2 SQIVND (reference sequence). CDR3 bases read: TGTGCCAGTAGGCCCCTCGTCCCGGGGAACACTGAA. It is translated as CASRPLVPGNTE. The whole CDR3 is CASRPLVPGNTEAFF.

Ten or more counts support this clone. The DNA read from the CDR3 is TGCAGCGTTGCGTATAGCGGGAGAGGGGGAGATACG. Protein: CSVAYSGRGGDT. The entire CDR3 is CSVAYSGRGGDTQYF. The J gene is TRBJ2-3, the V gene TRBV29-1; 9 bases agree with TRBD2. The read is 3 residues too short to cover the CDR3 end, so that end is filled in from the germline J gene. Looked up from germline, CDR1 is SQVTM and CDR2 is ANQGSEA. The CDR3 is 15 residues long. After removal of 4 bases from V and 5 bases from J, the junction contained 10 bases not matched to a gene.

For this clone: The read ends 3 residues shy of where the CDR3 ends; the end is completed using the germline J gene. This chain connects TRBV19 to TRBJ1-3; the D gene is possibly TRBD1 (6 bases). Germline CDR1 is LNHDA and CDR2 is SQIVND (reference sequence). V lost 6 bases to trimming and J lost 4 bases, with 10 bases between them. CDR3 length equals 13 residues. CDR3: CASRQGNGNTIYF. The sequenced part of the CDR3 DNA is TGTGCCAGTAGGCAGGGGAACGGAAACACC.

This clone was seen ten or more times. CDR3 sequence reads: CSVVRAGANVLTF. Incomplete CDR3 DNA: TGCAGCGTTGTAAGGGCTGGGGCCAACGTC. The chain has TRBV29-1 and TRBJ2-6; D not certain. The CDR3 extends 3 residues past the end of the read, so its final part is completed from the germline J gene. Trimming stripped 4 bases from V and 2 bases from J, with 6 bases between. CDR1 and CDR2 from the germline V gene are SQVTM and ANQGSEA. The CDR3 contains 13 residues.

In this sample, this clone turned up many times. The read comes to an end 3 residues before the CDR3 does, leaving the germline J gene to fill in the end. The rearrangement uses TRBV7-3 and TRBJ2-1; 7 positions agree with TRBD1. From germline, CDR1 is SGHTA and CDR2 FQGTGA. Unmatched junction bases numbered 1, after V lost 2 bases and J lost 6 bases. The CDR3 length is 13 residues. The DNA read from the CDR3 is TGTGCCAGCAGCTTAGACAGGGCCAATGAG. Translation gives CASSLDRANE. From start to end, the CDR3 is CASSLDRANEQFF.

This clone was picked up many times. At the DNA level, this CDR3 is encoded by other sequences in the same sample as well. The chain's CDR3 is CASQREAKNIQYF. CDR3 DNA, as far as it was read: TGTGCCAGCCAGAGAGAAGCCAAAAACATT. The V gene is TRBV2, the J gene TRBJ2-4; D not certain. The sequence runs out 3 residues before the end of the CDR3; the remainder is reconstructed from the germline J gene. The CDR3 is 13 amino acids. Trimming pared 8 bases from V and 0 bases from J, leaving 8 bases between. Germline lookup yields CDR1 SNHLY and CDR2 FYNNEI.

This clone was seen a few times. The read stops 3 residues short of the end of the CDR3; the missing end is completed from the germline J gene. The chain combines TRBV2 with TRBJ2-7; 15 bases agree with TRBD2. V lost 6 bases, J lost 6 bases, and 9 bases stayed unmatched. This CDR3 is 16 amino acids long. Looked up from germline, CDR1 is SNHLY and CDR2 is FYNNEI. The sequenced part of the CDR3 DNA is TGTGCCAGCAGAGGGACTAGCGGGAGGAGGGGAGGCGAG. Translating it yields CASRGTSGRRGGE. The complete CDR3 protein is CASRGTSGRRGGEQYF.

This clone was counted at least ten times. The CDR3 is cut off 3 residues early in the read; its end comes from the germline J gene. J is TRBJ2-7 and V is TRBV19; 7 positions agree with TRBD1. The CDR3 covers 13 residues. From germline, CDR1 is LNHDA and CDR2 SQIVND (reference sequence). Trimming removed 8 bases from V and 3 bases from J; junction bases left unmatched: 7. The CDR3 sequence: CASAQGNLYEQYF. The CDR3 bases that were read are TGTGCCAGTGCACAGGGGAATCTCTACGAG.

This clone was seen only a few times. The CDR3 end lies 3 residues beyond the end of the read and is filled in from the germline J gene. The V call is TRBV2, the J call TRBJ1-2; 9 positions match TRBD1. The junction had 4 bases not matched to a gene; V was cut back by 1 base and J by 4 bases. CDR1 is SNHLY, CDR2 FYNNEI, per germline. The CDR3 runs to 15 residues. The sequenced part of the CDR3 DNA is TGTGCCAGCAGTGAAGGCGGACAGGGGATCTATGGC. This encodes CASSEGGQGIYG. The whole CDR3 protein is CASSEGGQGIYGYTF. The full variable domain, its missing parts supplied by reference TRBV2 and TRBJ1-2, is EPEVTQTPSHQVTQMGQEVILRCVPISNHLYFYWYRQILGQKVEFLVSFYNNEISEKSEIFDDQFSVERPDGSNFTLKIRSTKLEDSAMYFCASSEGGQGIYGYTFGSGTRLTVV.

A note on this clone: The read falls 3 residues short of the CDR3 end, and the missing part is taken from the germline J gene. The chain has TRBV2 and TRBJ2-7; D may be TRBD1 (6 bases). V shed 6 bases and J shed 5 bases, with 17 bases lying between them. Germline-derived CDR1 and CDR2 are SNHLY and FYNNEI. The CDR3 runs to 14 residues. CDR3 loop: CASSPIGQTDEQYF. Incomplete CDR3 DNA: TGTGCCAGCAGCCCAATTGGACAGACTGACGAG.

This clone was counted at least ten times. The CDR3: CASSLATHDTQYF. Partial CDR3 DNA: TGTGCCAGCAGCTTGGCCACTCACGATACG. V and J are TRBV5-4 and TRBJ2-3; the D is unclear. The CDR3 end lies 3 residues beyond the end of the read and is filled in from the germline J gene. The CDR3 runs 13 residues. Germline CDR1 is SGHNT and CDR2 is YYREEE (reference sequence). V was shortened by 0 bases and J by 6 bases, with 8 bases between the two germline ends.

This clone occurred a few times. The read gets to within 3 residues of the CDR3 end, and the germline J gene fills in the rest. V gene TRBV7-9 combines with J gene TRBJ2-3; D might be TRBD2 (5 bases). CDR3 length equals 14 residues. Germline V gives CDR1 SEHNR, CDR2 FQNEAQ (reference sequence). Between the trimmed V and J ends, which lost 5 bases and 2 bases, there was a span of 11 bases. The CDR3 reads CASSQNGVTDTQYF. The part of the CDR3 DNA that was read is TGTGCCAGCAGCCAAAACGGGGTCACAGATACG.

This clone was seen ten or more times. The observed sequence ends 3 residues before the CDR3 terminus, with the missing tail filled in from the germline J gene. The rearrangement links TRBV28 to TRBJ1-5, with D tentatively TRBD1 (6 bases). Per germline, CDR1 MDHEN and CDR2 SYDVKM. V lost 11 bases and J 6 bases, leaving 17 bases between the germline ends. This CDR3 is 13 amino acids long. The part of the CDR3 DNA that was read is TGTGCCGCAGAGACAGGTCGGAGTCAGCCC. This gives the protein CAAETGRSQP. The full CDR3 sequence reads CAAETGRSQPQHF. The variable domain in full, completed from reference TRBV28 and TRBJ1-5, reads DVKVTQSSRYLVKRTGEKVFLECVQDMDHENMFWYRQDPGLGLRLIYFSYDVKMKEKGDIPEGYSVSREKKERFSLILESASTNQTSMYLCAAETGRSQPQHFGDGTRLSIL.